These 24 T cell receptor beta chains share one sample of origin, sequenced in a study of Graves' ophthalmopathy and Graves' hyperthyroidism. RNA transcripts provided the template for amplifying TCR beta CDR3 regions. RT-PCR with HTBI primers came first, then second-round multiplex PCR. TCRdb re-derived calls from the multiplex PCR reads in MiXCR, one entry per CDR3 protein. This sample has 740,000 or so distinct CDR3 sequences; roughly two fifths occur once, and the top ten carry 44%. Source material: peripheral blood. The receptors come from an adult man with Graves' ophthalmopathy.

The rearrangement joins TRBV6-1 to TRBJ1-5; a possible D gene is TRBD1 (6 bases). The germline V and J ends were trimmed by 8 bases and 4 bases, with 12 bases remaining between them. This CDR3 is built from 13 residues. Germline CDR1 MNHNS, CDR2 SASEGT. In nucleotides, the CDR3 is TGTGCCAGCGTGGACAGCCTTAATCAGCCCCAGCATTTT. This sequence encodes CASVDSLNQPQHF.

V is TRBV29-1 and J is TRBJ2-2; 7 bases line up with TRBD1. The CDR3 has 14 residues. The germline gives CDR1 SQVTM, CDR2 ANQGSEA. V lost 4 bases, J lost 4 bases, and 6 bases stayed unmatched. CDR3 region: CSVAGQEVTGELFF. In DNA form, the CDR3 reads TGCAGCGTTGCTGGACAGGAGGTCACCGGGGAGCTGTTTTTT.

This clonotype has just a few counts. This rearrangement joins TRBV4-1 to TRBJ1-1, with 7 bases identical to TRBD1. This CDR3 region has 17 residues. Germline trimming cut 0 bases from V and 8 bases from J; bases unmatched to any gene: 15. Germline CDR1 reads MGHRA; CDR2 reads YSYEKL. The CDR3: CASSQDTVIGTVLEAFF. The CDR3 DNA reads as TGCGCCAGCAGCCAAGATACCGTCATCGGGACAGTGTTAGAAGCTTTCTTT.

Comments on this clonotype: This may arise from a read error, as a much more abundant clone is one base away. The chain is built from TRBV10-3 and TRBJ1-2, with D tentatively TRBD1 (6 bases). The CDR3 sequence is 14 residues long. Germline assignment: CDR1 ENHRY and CDR2 SYGVKD. V was shortened by 10 bases and J by 0 bases, with 15 bases between the two germline ends. In DNA, the CDR3 is TGTGCCAGCGCTAGGACAGCAACTAACTATGGCTACACCTTC. As protein: CASARTATNYGYTF.

This clonotype was counted at least ten times. This sequence joins TRBV29-1 and TRBJ2-7; D possibly corresponds to TRBD2 (6 bases). V lost 7 bases and J 0 bases, leaving 19 bases between the germline ends. Per the germline V gene, CDR1 is SQVTM and CDR2 is ANQGSEA. The CDR3 consists of 15 residues. The CDR3 protein is CSAKDGGSSSYEQYF. The CDR3 bases are TGCAGCGCTAAAGATGGGGGGTCGAGCTCCTACGAGCAGTACTTC.

Turning to this clonotype: One junction end does not reproduce the germline sequence, and a read error may be involved. The genes are TRBV10-3 and TRBJ2-7; D possibly corresponds to TRBD2 (5 bases). The germline CDR1 and CDR2 sequences are ENHRY and SYGVKD. The CDR3 extends over 11 amino acids. The chain's CDR3 is CASSIGNEQYF. DNA of the CDR3: TGTGCCAGCAGTATCGGGAACGAGCAGTACTTC.

This sequence joins TRBV20-1 and TRBJ2-5, with D perhaps TRBD2 (10 bases). The germline V gene encodes CDR1 DFQATT and CDR2 SNEGSKA (reference sequence). CDR3 size: 20 residues. The V gene lost 6 bases and the J gene lost 0 bases, with 32 bases spanning the gap. The DNA for the CDR3 is TGCAGTGCCCCAGGGACAGGGAAGTTCGGGACTAGCGTGTACCAAGAGACCCAGTACTTC. It translates to CSAPGTGKFGTSVYQETQYF.

This clonotype was seen once. V gene TRBV7-2 combines with J gene TRBJ1-3; D is ambiguous. Trimming left V 5 bases short and J 0 bases short, with 14 bases between. The CDR3 runs 16 residues. The germline CDR1 and CDR2 sequences are SGHTA and FQGNSA. The CDR3 DNA reads TGTGCCAGCAGCGGTCGACGGGATGGCTCTGGAAACACCATATATTTT. Protein sequence: CASSGRRDGSGNTIYF. The full variable domain, with the rest looked up from reference TRBV7-2 and TRBJ1-3, is GAGVSQSPSNKVTEKGKDVELRCDPISGHTALYWYRQSLGQGLEFLIYFQGNSAPDKSGLPSDRFSAERTGGSVSTLTIQRTQQEDSAVYLCASSGRRDGSGNTIYFGEGSWLTVV.

The J gene is TRBJ1-5, the V gene TRBV6-6, with TRBD1 as a possible D gene (5 bases). The CDR3 sequence is 18 residues long. Germline CDR1 reads MNHNY; CDR2 reads SVGAGI (reference sequence). Trimming removed 5 bases from V and 2 bases from J, with 22 bases in between. CDR3 coding DNA: TGTGCCAGCAGTGAAGCGAACAAAGGGGTGAAAGGCAATCAGCCCCAGCATTTT. Amino acid sequence: CASSEANKGVKGNQPQHF.

This clonotype has more than one count but fewer than ten. The chain links TRBV10-2 to TRBJ2-5; 11 bases align to TRBD2. CDR1 is WSHSY, CDR2 SAAADI, per germline. The length of the CDR3 is 14 residues. V dropped 8 bases and J dropped 8; count of bases not matched to a gene: 10. CDR3 residues: CASLGLAGEKTQYF. The CDR3, as DNA: TGCGCCAGCCTAGGACTAGCGGGTGAAAAAACCCAGTACTTC.

This clonotype was recorded a few times. This may come from a read error, since a much larger clone is one base off. This chain joins TRBV25-1 and TRBJ1-6; no reliable D call. This CDR3 has 10 amino acids. CDR1 MGHDK and CDR2 SYGVNS come from the germline V gene. The ends were cut back, 1 base at V and 11 bases at J, with 0 bases in the middle. Written as DNA, the CDR3 is TGTGCCAGCAGTGAATCACCCCTCCACTTT. Its protein is CASSESPLHF.

This clonotype showed up just a few times. The V gene is TRBV10-3, the J gene TRBJ2-5; tentatively, D is TRBD1 or TRBD2 (5 bases each). Trimming shortened V by 0 bases and J by 5 bases, and 10 bases separated the two germline ends. Germline CDR1 and CDR2: ENHRY and SYGVKD. The CDR3 contains 14 residues. The CDR3 DNA is TGTGCCATCAGTGAGTCGCCGGGGCTGGAGACCCAGTACTTC. Translation: CAISESPGLETQYF.

The J gene is TRBJ2-5, the V gene TRBV29-1; 7 positions agree with TRBD1. CDR3 length equals 14 residues. Germline loops: CDR1 SQVTM, CDR2 ANQGSEA. The V and J ends lost 4 bases and 5 bases, in that order; junction bases with no gene match: 10. CDR3 residues: CSVGEPGGVETQYF. In nucleotides, the CDR3 is TGCAGCGTTGGGGAGCCAGGGGGTGTGGAGACCCAGTACTTC.

The rearrangement joins TRBV20-1 to TRBJ1-6; TRBD1 matches at 7 bases. The V segment lost 1 base and the J segment 7 bases; nucleotides outside the gene matches: 19. The CDR3 is 19 amino acids. The germline V gene encodes CDR1 DFQATT and CDR2 SNEGSKA (reference sequence). The CDR3: CSARARDRPYAPRNSPLHF. DNA of the CDR3: TGCAGTGCTAGAGCCCGGGACAGACCATATGCCCCTCGGAATTCACCCCTCCACTTT.

Comments on this clonotype: A much larger clone lies one base from this, so it may be a read error. The chain recombines TRBV29-1 with TRBJ2-7; D remains ambiguous. Trimming took 7 bases from V and 2 from J, leaving 15 bases between them. Germline loops: CDR1 SQVTM, CDR2 ANQGSEA. CDR3 length: 13 residues. Written as DNA, the CDR3 is TGCAGCGCCCCTGAAGGGCCTACCTACGAGCAGTACTTC. Protein: CSAPEGPTYEQYF.

In DNA, the CDR3 is TGTGCCAGCAGCCCACCCGACAGGGTGGGCGAGCAGTACTTC. Protein product: CASSPPDRVGEQYF. This rearrangement joins TRBV14 to TRBJ2-7, with 7 bases lining up with TRBD1. CDR1 and CDR2 (germline): SGHDN, FVKESK. The CDR3 has 14 amino acids. The V segment lost 4 bases and the J segment 6 bases; nucleotides outside the gene matches: 9.

This sequence joins TRBV6-4 and TRBJ2-7, with D unclear. The germline V gene encodes CDR1 MRHNA and CDR2 SNTAGT. This CDR3 has 12 amino acids. V lost 5 bases and J lost 6, with 11 bases in between. The CDR3 protein is CASSFGEPEQYF. The CDR3 coding sequence is TGTGCCAGCAGTTTCGGAGAGCCCGAGCAGTACTTC.

V is TRBV20-1 and J is TRBJ1-5; D is uncertain. This CDR3 spans 12 amino acids. Trimming removed 1 base at V and 4 bases at J, with 5 bases between. Per the germline V gene, CDR1 is DFQATT and CDR2 is SNEGSKA (reference sequence). The CDR3: CSARAANQPQHF. The CDR3, as DNA: TGCAGTGCTAGAGCCGCGAATCAGCCCCAGCATTTT.

The genes are TRBV20-1 and TRBJ2-7; D ambiguous. Germline V gives CDR1 DFQATT, CDR2 SNEGSKA (reference sequence). V lost 3 bases to trimming and J lost 0 bases, with 9 bases between them. The CDR3 spans 13 residues. CDR3 in DNA: TGCAGTGCTAGCAGACCCCCCTCCTACGAGCAGTACTTC. Protein: CSASRPPSYEQYF.

This clonotype was picked up a small number of times. This chain links TRBV10-3 with TRBJ1-1; 8 bases match TRBD1. V gave up 10 bases and J gave up 4 bases; unmatched junction bases: 8. Germline V lookup: CDR1 ENHRY, CDR2 SYGVKD. The CDR3 loop spans 13 amino acids. Here the CDR3 DNA reads TGTGCCAGCGGTCCAGGGGGCAGCACTGAAGCTTTCTTT. Amino acids: CASGPGGSTEAFF.

This clonotype was seen repeatedly, ten times or more. The chain couples TRBV19 to TRBJ1-1; D unclear. V was cut by 5 bases and J by 3 bases, with 13 bases left in between. Germline CDR1 LNHDA, CDR2 SQIVND (reference sequence). This CDR3 is 14 amino acids long. The CDR3 protein is CASSLLGRYTEAFF. CDR3 DNA sequence: TGTGCCAGTAGTCTCCTTGGACGCTACACTGAAGCTTTCTTT.

For this clonotype: One base away lies a much larger clone, so this may be a sequencing read error. The V call is TRBV25-1, the J call TRBJ2-2; D remains unclear. Trimming took 3 bases from V and 0 from J, leaving 8 bases between them. This CDR3 spans 15 amino acids. CDR1 and CDR2 (germline): MGHDK, SYGVNS. CDR3 bases: TGTGCCAGCAGTGAGTCAACGACGAACACCGGGGAGCTGTTTTTT. It encodes CASSESTTNTGELFF.

This clonotype was detected ten times or more. The rearrangement joins TRBV10-3 to TRBJ2-7; 11 positions match TRBD1. This CDR3 comprises 15 residues. Germline loops: CDR1 ENHRY, CDR2 SYGVKD. V lost 7 bases and J lost 2; bases outside the gene matches: 7. CDR3 in amino acids: CAITDGDRGAYEQYF. DNA for the CDR3: TGTGCCATCACCGATGGGGACAGGGGGGCCTACGAGCAGTACTTC.

This clonotype turned up a few times. One end of the junction is discordant with germline, which a read error may explain. The rearrangement joins TRBV10-2 to TRBJ1-1; D not certain. Per the germline V gene, CDR1 is WSHSY and CDR2 is SAAADI. This CDR3 comprises 12 residues. The DNA for the CDR3 is TGTGCCAGCAGCCACGGGGAGGCTGAAGCTTTCTTT. Amino acids: CASSHGEAEAFF.